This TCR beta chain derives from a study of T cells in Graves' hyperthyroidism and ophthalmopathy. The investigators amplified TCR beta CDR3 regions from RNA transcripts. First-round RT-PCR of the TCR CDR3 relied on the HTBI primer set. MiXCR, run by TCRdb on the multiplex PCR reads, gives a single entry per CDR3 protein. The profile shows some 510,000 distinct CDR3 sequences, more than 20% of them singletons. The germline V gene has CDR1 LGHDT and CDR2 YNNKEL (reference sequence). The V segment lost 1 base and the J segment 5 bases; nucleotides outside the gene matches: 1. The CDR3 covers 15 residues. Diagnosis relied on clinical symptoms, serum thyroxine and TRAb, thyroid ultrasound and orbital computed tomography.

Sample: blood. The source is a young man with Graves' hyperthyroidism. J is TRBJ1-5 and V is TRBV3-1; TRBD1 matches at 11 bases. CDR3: CASSQGTGGDQPQHF. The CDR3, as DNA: TGTGCCAGCAGCCAAGGGACAGGGGGCGATCAGCCCCAGCATTTT.